Presented here are 2 T cell receptor beta chains from one specimen sequenced in a study of cytomegalovirus exposure and HLA in healthy donors. This PCR relied on a set of 60 Vbeta primers and 13 Jbeta primers. Assay used: immunoSEQ multiplex PCR; TCRdb lists only in-frame clones, some missing. The sample holds about 170,000 clones, around 80% seen once. The sample consisted of PBMCs. The receptors come from a woman under 40 in good health and CMV-seropositive.

The rearrangement uses TRBV4-1 and TRBJ1-1, with a weak D call TRBD1 (6 bases). The CDR3 contains 13 residues. Germline V gene lookup returns CDR1 MGHRA and CDR2 YSYEKL. Trimming cost V 4 bases and J 1 base, with 7 bases left between them. CDR3 sequence (DNA): TGCGCCAGCAGCCCGGGACAGAACACTGAAGCTTTCTTT. Translated, it gives CASSPGQNTEAFF.

The gene calls are TRBV6-1 and TRBJ2-7; TRBD2 aligns across 7 bases. Trimming at V came to 3 bases and at J to 6 bases, leaving 8 bases not matched to a gene. This CDR3 contains 14 residues. The germline V gene encodes CDR1 MNHNS and CDR2 SASEGT. CDR3 DNA sequence: TGTGCCAGCAGTGAGGCGGGGGTCGGGTCCGAGCAGTACTTC. It specifies CASSEAGVGSEQYF.